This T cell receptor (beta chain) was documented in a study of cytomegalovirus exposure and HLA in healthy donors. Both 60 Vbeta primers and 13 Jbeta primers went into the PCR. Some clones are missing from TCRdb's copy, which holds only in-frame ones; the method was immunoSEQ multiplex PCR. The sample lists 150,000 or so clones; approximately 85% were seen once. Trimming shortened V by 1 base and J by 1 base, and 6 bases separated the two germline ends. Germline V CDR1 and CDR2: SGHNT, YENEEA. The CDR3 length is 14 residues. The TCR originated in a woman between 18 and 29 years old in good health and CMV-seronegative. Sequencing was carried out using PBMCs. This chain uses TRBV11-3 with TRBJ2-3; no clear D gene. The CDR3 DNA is TGTGCCAGCAGCTTAGGGGCTCGCACAGATACGCAGTATTTT. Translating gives CASSLGARTDTQYF.